Listed here is a single TCR beta chain. Profiling relied on immunoSEQ multiplex PCR, and the TCRdb table lists in-frame clones only, not all of them. The data contain about 660,000 clones, about 74% of them singletons. The CDR3 is 12 amino acids. Trimming removed 4 bases from V and 0 bases from J, with 7 bases in between. The germline gives CDR1 GTSNPN, CDR2 SVGIG (reference sequence). The data stem from a study of shared clonotypes between healthy human individuals. The sequencing input was memory CD4+ T cells sorted from blood. Subset noted: CD45RA-negative fraction. This receptor was identified in a woman in her twenties or thirties in good health. The chain is built from TRBV30 and TRBJ2-7, with D perhaps matching TRBD2 (5 bases). CDR3 sequence reads: CAWTGISYEQYF. CDR3 nucleotide sequence: TGTGCCTGGACCGGGATCTCCTACGAGCAGTACTTC.